This record looks at one TCR beta chain sequence and its context. Its antigen is not identified. Trimming took off 1 base at V and 1 base at J, with 8 bases between the two ends. This CDR3 has 14 amino acids. Germline V gives CDR1 SGHRS, CDR2 YFSETQ. This sample is part of a study of T cells in localized non-small cell lung cancer. General study results and limits: Uninvolved adjacent lung showed the highest T cell clonality, exceeding tumor. Because sequencing included only one region (of the tumor), heterogeneity remains possible. Longer survival (overall) was linked to higher T cell density in blood. Appearance in adjacent lung was seen for a median around 61 of the top 100 tumor clones.

Assay used: immunoSEQ multiplex PCR; TCRdb lists only in-frame clones, some missing. The profile shows some 64,000 clones, roughly four fifths of them singletons. Sequencing used PBMCs, obtained before any cancer treatment. The rearrangement joins TRBV5-1 to TRBJ1-1; no firm D call. This TCR came from a man aged 40-75 years with stage II lung adenocarcinoma. CDR3 nucleotides: TGCGCCAGCAGCTTGTGGGAGGGGAACACTGAAGCTTTCTTT. This codes for CASSLWEGNTEAFF.